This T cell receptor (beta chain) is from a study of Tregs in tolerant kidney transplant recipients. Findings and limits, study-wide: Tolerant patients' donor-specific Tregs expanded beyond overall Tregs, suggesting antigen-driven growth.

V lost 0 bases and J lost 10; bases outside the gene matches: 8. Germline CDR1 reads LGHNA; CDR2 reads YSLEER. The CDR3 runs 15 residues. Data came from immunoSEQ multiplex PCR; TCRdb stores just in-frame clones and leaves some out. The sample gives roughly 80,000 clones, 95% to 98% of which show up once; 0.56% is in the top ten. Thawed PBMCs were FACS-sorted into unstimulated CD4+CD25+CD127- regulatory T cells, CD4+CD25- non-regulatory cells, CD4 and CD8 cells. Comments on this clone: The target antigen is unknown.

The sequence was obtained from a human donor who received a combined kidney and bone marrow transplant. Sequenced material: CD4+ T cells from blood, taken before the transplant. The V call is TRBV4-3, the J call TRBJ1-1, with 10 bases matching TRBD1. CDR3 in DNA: TGCGCCAGCAGCCAAGATCTAAGGGACAGGGGTAGAGCTTTCTTT. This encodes CASSQDLRDRGRAFF.